Listed below are T cell receptor beta chains from one sample, sequenced in a study of T cells expressing NK-cell markers. No DNA is given; TCRdb re-called the 5' RACE reads and lists each CDR3 protein once. The repertoire table contains approximately 550,000 distinct CDR3 sequences. The sequenced sample consisted of blood T cells: a sorted CD56 or NKG2C T cell subset, CD4+ or CD8+ T cells, or bulk PBMC T cells (not recorded which). These TCRs come from a man aged 18 to 29 in good health. Each CDR3 is given with its conserved first and last residue.

CDR3: CASSHKVGAYGYTF
V: TRBV3-1
J: TRBJ1-2

CDR3: CASSQDVWSSGGELFF
V: TRBV4-3
J: TRBJ2-2

CDR3: CASKPEDGGTDTQYF
V: TRBV4-1
J: TRBJ2-3

CDR3: CSVGGRIKNTEAFF
V: TRBV29-1
J: TRBJ1-1

CDR3: CASSLAGTRDQPQHF
V: TRBV5-1
J: TRBJ1-5

CDR3: CASSYAPGQGNTGELFF
V: TRBV6-5
J: TRBJ2-2

CDR3: CATHGLAGGSYNEQFF
V: TRBV4-1
J: TRBJ2-1

CDR3: CASSLKREASKQFF
V: TRBV5-1
J: TRBJ2-1

CDR3: CSARDLMAGGPFF
V: TRBV20-1
J: TRBJ2-1

CDR3: CASSLAPGGGTEAFF
V: TRBV5-1
J: TRBJ1-1

CDR3: CASSHGTGGAYEQYF
V: TRBV4-2
J: TRBJ2-7

CDR3: CASSYSLGQKRRDTQYF
V: TRBV11-2
J: TRBJ2-3

CDR3: CASRWAGASGYTF
V: TRBV6-6
J: TRBJ1-2

CDR3: CASSLAGAGGSETQYF
V: TRBV28
J: TRBJ2-5

CDR3: CASGLANPGLPEQFF
V: TRBV12-5
J: TRBJ2-1

CDR3: CASSYERIMNTEAFF
V: TRBV6-2/TRBV6-3
J: TRBJ1-1

CDR3: CSVGGLAGEDTQYF
V: TRBV29-1
J: TRBJ2-3

CDR3: CASSLGPAGSMWANVLTF
V: TRBV11-2
J: TRBJ2-6

CDR3: CASSQDPVHEQYF
V: TRBV14
J: TRBJ2-7

CDR3: CAWTRQGIAIYF
V: TRBV30
J: TRBJ1-3

CDR3: CASSLDPGQKEETQYF
V: TRBV5-1
J: TRBJ2-5

CDR3: CASSLGTVPQWETQYF
V: TRBV7-2
J: TRBJ2-5

CDR3: CSAARLAGEDLAKNIQYF
V: TRBV20-1
J: TRBJ2-4

CDR3: CASSYRGLFQNIQYF
V: TRBV6-5
J: TRBJ2-4

CDR3: CASSPFLAGGRDEQFF
V: TRBV27
J: TRBJ2-1

CDR3: CASSYKGQGWLFF
V: TRBV6-6
J: TRBJ2-2

CDR3: CASSYGSVSYEQYF
V: TRBV6-5
J: TRBJ2-7

CDR3: CASSRLAELYTQYF
V: TRBV11-2
J: TRBJ2-3

CDR3: CASSQETDVGTQYF
V: TRBV4-1
J: TRBJ2-5